The TCR beta chain under discussion was sequenced for a study of cytomegalovirus exposure and HLA in healthy donors. Study-wide points: A later analysis by the authors found several of the most significant clusters apparently linked to common viral pathogens.

This clone was seen only a few times. Its cognate antigen is unknown. PCR amplification relied on 60 Vbeta primers (plus 13 Jbeta primers). Sequencing was performed with immunoSEQ multiplex PCR; in TCRdb, only in-frame clones are kept and a portion is missing. The sample consists of approximately 150,000 clones, around 82% of them appearing once. The sequenced material came from PBMCs. The receptor was isolated from a man aged 18 to 30 in good health and CMV-seropositive.

CDR3 in amino acids: CSALDREQYF. CDR3 nucleotides: TGCAGTGCCCTAGACAGGGAGCAGTACTTC. The chain is built from TRBV20-1 and TRBJ2-7; D is perhaps TRBD1 (6 bases). Germline CDR1 and CDR2: DFQATT and SNEGSKA (reference sequence). Trimming shortened V by 6 bases and J by 7 bases, and 10 bases separated the two germline ends. This CDR3 contains 10 residues.